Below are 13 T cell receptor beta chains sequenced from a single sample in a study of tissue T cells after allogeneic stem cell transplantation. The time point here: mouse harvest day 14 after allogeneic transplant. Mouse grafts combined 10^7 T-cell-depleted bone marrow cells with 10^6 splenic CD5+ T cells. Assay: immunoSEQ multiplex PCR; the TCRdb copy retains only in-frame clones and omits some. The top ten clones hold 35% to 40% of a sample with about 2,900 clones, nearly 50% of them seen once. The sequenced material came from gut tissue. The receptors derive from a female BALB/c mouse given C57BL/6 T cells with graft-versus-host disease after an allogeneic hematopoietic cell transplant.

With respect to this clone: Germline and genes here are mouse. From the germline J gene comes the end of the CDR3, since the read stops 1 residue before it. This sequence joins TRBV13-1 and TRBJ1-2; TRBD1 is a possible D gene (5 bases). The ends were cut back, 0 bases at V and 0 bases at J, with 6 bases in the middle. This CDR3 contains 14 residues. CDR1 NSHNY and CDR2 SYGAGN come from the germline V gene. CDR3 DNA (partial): TGTGCCAGCAGTGATGCAGGGTCAAACTCCGACTACACC. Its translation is CASSDAGSNSDYT. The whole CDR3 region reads CASSDAGSNSDYTF.

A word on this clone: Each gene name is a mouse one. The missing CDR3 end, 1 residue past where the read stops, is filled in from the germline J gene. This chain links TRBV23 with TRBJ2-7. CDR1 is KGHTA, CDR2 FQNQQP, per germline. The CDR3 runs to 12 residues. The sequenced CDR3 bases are TGCTCCAGCAGTCAAGGCAGTTATGAACAGTAC. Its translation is CSSSQGSYEQY. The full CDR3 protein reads CSSSQGSYEQYF. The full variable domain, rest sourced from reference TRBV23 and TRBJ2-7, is DAAVTQKPRYLIKMKGQEAEMKCIPEKGHTAVFWYQQKQSKELKFLIYFQNQQPLDQIDMVKERFSAVCPSSSLCSLGIRTCEAEDSALYLCSSSQGSYEQYFGPGTRLTVL.

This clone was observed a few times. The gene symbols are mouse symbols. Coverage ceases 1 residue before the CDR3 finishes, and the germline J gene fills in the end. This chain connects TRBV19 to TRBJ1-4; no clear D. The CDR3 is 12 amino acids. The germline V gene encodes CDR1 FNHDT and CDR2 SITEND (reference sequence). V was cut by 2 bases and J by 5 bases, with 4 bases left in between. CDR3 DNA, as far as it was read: TGTGCCAGCAGTATTAGAAACGAAAGATTATTT. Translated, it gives CASSIRNERLF. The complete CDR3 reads CASSIRNERLFF.

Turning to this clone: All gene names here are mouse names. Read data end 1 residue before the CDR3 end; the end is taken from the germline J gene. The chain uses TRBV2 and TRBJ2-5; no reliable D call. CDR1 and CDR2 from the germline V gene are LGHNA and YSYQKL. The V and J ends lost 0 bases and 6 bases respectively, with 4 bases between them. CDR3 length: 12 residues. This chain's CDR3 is CASSQERDTQYF. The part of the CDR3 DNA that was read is TGTGCCAGCAGCCAAGAACGGGACACCCAGTAC.

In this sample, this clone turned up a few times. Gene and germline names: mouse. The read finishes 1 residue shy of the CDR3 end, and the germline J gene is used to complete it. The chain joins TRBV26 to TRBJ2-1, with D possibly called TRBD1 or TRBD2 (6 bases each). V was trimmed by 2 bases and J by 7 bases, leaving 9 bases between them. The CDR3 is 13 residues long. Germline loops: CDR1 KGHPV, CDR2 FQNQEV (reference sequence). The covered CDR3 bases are TGTGCCAGCAGTCTGGGGGGCGGGGCTGAGCAGTTC. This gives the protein CASSLGGGAEQF. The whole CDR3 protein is CASSLGGGAEQFF.

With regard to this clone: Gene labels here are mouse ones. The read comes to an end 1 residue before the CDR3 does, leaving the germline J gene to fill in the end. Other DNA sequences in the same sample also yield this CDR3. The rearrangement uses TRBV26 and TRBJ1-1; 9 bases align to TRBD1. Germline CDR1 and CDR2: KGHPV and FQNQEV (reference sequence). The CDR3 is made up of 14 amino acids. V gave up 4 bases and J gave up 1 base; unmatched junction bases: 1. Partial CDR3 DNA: TGTGCCAGCAGTCCACAGGGGGCGAACACAGAAGTCTTC. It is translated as CASSPQGANTEVF. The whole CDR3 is CASSPQGANTEVFF.

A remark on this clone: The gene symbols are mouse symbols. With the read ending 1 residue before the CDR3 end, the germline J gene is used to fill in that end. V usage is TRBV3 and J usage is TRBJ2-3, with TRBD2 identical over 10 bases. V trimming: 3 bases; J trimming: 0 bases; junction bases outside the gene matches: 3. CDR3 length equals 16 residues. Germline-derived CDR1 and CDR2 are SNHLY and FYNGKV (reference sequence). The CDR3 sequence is CASSFDWGVSAETLYF. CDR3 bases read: TGTGCCAGCAGCTTCGACTGGGGGGTCAGTGCAGAAACGCTGTAT.

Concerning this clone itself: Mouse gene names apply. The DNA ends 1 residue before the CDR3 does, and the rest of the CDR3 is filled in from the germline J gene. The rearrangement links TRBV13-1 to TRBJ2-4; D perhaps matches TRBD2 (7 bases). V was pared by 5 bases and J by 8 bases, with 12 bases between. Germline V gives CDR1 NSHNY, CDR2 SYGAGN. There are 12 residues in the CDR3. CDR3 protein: CASRGGAGTLYF. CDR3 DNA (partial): TGTGCCAGCAGGGGGGGCGCGGGCACCTTGTAC.

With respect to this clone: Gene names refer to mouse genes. CDR3 bases read: TGTGCCAGCAGTCTGGATGGGGGACAGGGACAGTAC. It translates to CASSLDGGQGQY. The CDR3 as a whole reads CASSLDGGQGQYF. The chain couples TRBV24 to TRBJ2-7, with 9 bases that match TRBD1. Read coverage stops 1 residue before the CDR3 terminus; the germline J gene supplies the remainder. The ends lost 2 bases at V and 9 bases at J; junction bases unmatched: 5. This CDR3 spans 13 amino acids. In germline, CDR1 is KGHTA, CDR2 FRNEEI.

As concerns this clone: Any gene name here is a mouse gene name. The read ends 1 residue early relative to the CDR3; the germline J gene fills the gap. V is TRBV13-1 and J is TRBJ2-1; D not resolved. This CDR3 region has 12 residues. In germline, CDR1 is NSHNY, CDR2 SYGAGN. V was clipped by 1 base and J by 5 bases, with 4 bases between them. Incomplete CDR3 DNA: TGTGCCAGCAGTGATCCCAATGCTGAGCAGTTC. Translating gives CASSDPNAEQF. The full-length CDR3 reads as CASSDPNAEQFF.

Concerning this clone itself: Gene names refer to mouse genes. Partial CDR3 DNA: TGTGCCAGCAGTCGACTGGGAATGAATGCTGAGCAGTTC. Amino acids: CASSRLGMNAEQF. The entire CDR3 is CASSRLGMNAEQFF. The chain has TRBV13-2 and TRBJ2-1, with 7 bases fitting TRBD2. The read finishes 1 residue shy of the CDR3 end, and the germline J gene is used to complete it. This CDR3 region has 14 residues. Germline V lookup: CDR1 NNHNN, CDR2 SYGAGS (reference sequence). The V gene end was trimmed by 7 bases and the J gene end by 5 bases; junction bases not matched to a gene: 9.

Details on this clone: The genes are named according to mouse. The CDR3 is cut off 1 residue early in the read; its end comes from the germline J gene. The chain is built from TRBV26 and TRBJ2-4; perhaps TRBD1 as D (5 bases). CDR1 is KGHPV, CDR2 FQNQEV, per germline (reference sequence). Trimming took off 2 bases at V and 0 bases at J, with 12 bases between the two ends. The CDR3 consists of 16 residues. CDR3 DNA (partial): TGTGCCAGCAGTCTGGGTCAGGGCTCTAGTCAAAACACCTTGTAC. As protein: CASSLGQGSSQNTLY. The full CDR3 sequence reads CASSLGQGSSQNTLYF.

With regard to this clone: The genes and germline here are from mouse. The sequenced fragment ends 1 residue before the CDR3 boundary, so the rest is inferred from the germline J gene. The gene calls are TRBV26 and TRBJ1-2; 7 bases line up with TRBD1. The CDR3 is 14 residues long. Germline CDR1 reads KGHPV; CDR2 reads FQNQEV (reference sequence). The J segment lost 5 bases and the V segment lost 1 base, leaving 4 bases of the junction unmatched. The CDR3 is CASSLFSGGSDYTF. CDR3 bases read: TGTGCCAGCAGTCTGTTCTCAGGGGGATCCGACTACACC. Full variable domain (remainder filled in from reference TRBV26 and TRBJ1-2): NSKVIQTPRYLVKGQGQKAKMRCIPEKGHPVVFWYQQNKNNEFKFLINFQNQEVLQQIDMTEKRFSAECPSNSPCSLEIQSSEAGDSALYLCASSLFSGGSDYTFGSGTRLLVI.